This T cell receptor (beta chain) was identified during a study of cytomegalovirus exposure and HLA in healthy donors. Of note for this clone: What it binds is unknown.

Libraries were prepared by immunoSEQ multiplex PCR; TCRdb keeps only in-frame clonotypes and omits some of them. This table holds tens of thousands of clones, roughly 94% found once. Broader study findings: Per published reports, the classifier diagnosed cytomegalovirus status with high specificity and sensitivity. A list of 150 or so TCR beta chains associated with cytomegalovirus was given.

CDR3 length: 15 residues. CDR1 and CDR2 (germline): SNHLY, FYNNEI. V shed 6 bases, J shed 5 bases, and the junction held 9 bases outside the gene matches. The specimen was PBMCs. The chain joins TRBV2 to TRBJ2-2, with TRBD1 matching 7 bases. This TCR was recovered from a man younger than 35 in good health and CMV-seropositive. The CDR3 bases are TGTGCCAGCAGGACTGACAGGGTCGGTACCGGGGAGCTGTTTTTT. Translation gives CASRTDRVGTGELFF.